Following are 29 T cell receptor beta chains from one sample sequenced in a study of T cell changes during pregnancy in multiple sclerosis. Assay used: immunoSEQ multiplex PCR; TCRdb lists only in-frame clones, some missing. Of 65,000 to 85,000 clones in the sample, about 90% were seen once. The sample in question was peripheral blood, obtained after pregnancy. These TCRs come from a female donor with multiple sclerosis, enrolled in a pregnancy study.

The chain combines TRBV4-3 with TRBJ2-7, with TRBD2 matching 7 bases. CDR1 and CDR2 from the germline V gene are LGHNA and YSLEER. The J segment lost 3 bases and the V segment lost 1 base, leaving 3 bases of the junction unmatched. This CDR3 contains 14 residues. CDR3 in amino acids: CASSQGLAGYEQYF. CDR3 DNA: TGCGCCAGCAGCCAAGGACTAGCCGGCTACGAGCAGTACTTC.

The gene calls are TRBV27 and TRBJ2-7, with 14 bases lining up with TRBD2. Germline V lookup: CDR1 MNHEY, CDR2 SMNVEV (reference sequence). J was trimmed by 0 bases and V by 2 bases; bases with no gene match: 3. The CDR3 sequence is 17 residues long. In DNA form, the CDR3 reads TGTGCCAGCAGTTTACGGGGACTAGCGGGAGCCTCCTACGAGCAGTACTTC. Translated: CASSLRGLAGASYEQYF.

This chain joins TRBV5-1 and TRBJ2-5, with 11 bases lining up with TRBD1. The J call could be wrong; TRBJ2-7 is a better fit for the DNA end. Looked up from germline, CDR1 is SGHRS and CDR2 is YFSETQ. The CDR3 loop spans 16 amino acids. CDR3: CASRRNPGTGGYEQYF. The CDR3 nucleotides read TGCGCCAGCAGGCGTAACCCCGGGACAGGGGGCTACGAGCAGTACTTC.

The V and J genes are TRBV28 and TRBJ1-2; D is unresolved. CDR1 MDHEN and CDR2 SYDVKM come from the germline V gene. Trimming took 2 bases from V and 6 from J, leaving 13 bases between them. The CDR3 length is 14 residues. The CDR3: CASSLRRRGDGYTF. CDR3 nucleotides: TGTGCCAGCAGTTTACGACGACGGGGTGATGGCTACACCTTC.

The chain combines TRBV5-1 with TRBJ2-3, with 10 bases that match TRBD2. The J segment lost 2 bases and the V segment lost 0 bases, leaving 3 bases of the junction unmatched. CDR3 length: 16 residues. The V gene's germline CDR1 is SGHRS and CDR2 YFSETQ. This chain's CDR3 is CASSLDLAGVTDTQYF. CDR3 nucleotide sequence: TGCGCCAGCAGCTTGGACCTAGCGGGGGTCACAGATACGCAGTATTTT.

This clone was seen at least ten times. This chain uses TRBV6-5 with TRBJ2-1; TRBD1 matches at 8 bases. The CDR3 consists of 16 residues. J lost 8 bases, V lost 2 bases, and 11 bases had no gene match. CDR1 is MNHEY, CDR2 SVGAGI, per germline. The CDR3 sequence: CASSYVSSAGGHEQFF. As DNA, the CDR3 is TGTGCCAGCAGTTACGTCAGTAGCGCAGGGGGCCATGAGCAGTTCTTC.

The rearrangement uses TRBV6-1 and TRBJ2-7, with D perhaps matching TRBD2 (8 bases). The CDR3 consists of 15 residues. V was shortened by 8 bases and J by 4 bases, with 21 bases between the two germline ends. The germline V gene encodes CDR1 MNHNS and CDR2 SASEGT. Here the CDR3 reads CASQGVSGSLYEQYF. CDR3 DNA: TGTGCCAGCCAGGGGGTGAGCGGGAGTTTATACGAGCAGTACTTC.

This clone was picked up one time. The gene calls are TRBV9 and TRBJ1-4, with a weak D call TRBD1 (6 bases). The CDR3 runs 14 residues. The germline CDR1 and CDR2 sequences are SGDLS and YYNGEE. Trimming stripped 3 bases from V and 6 bases from J, with 12 bases between. CDR3 in DNA: TGTGCCAGCAGCGACGGGGCAGGGGATGAAAAACTGTTTTTT. Protein product: CASSDGAGDEKLFF. Filled out from reference TRBV9 and TRBJ1-4, the complete variable domain reads DSGVTQTPKHLITATGQRVTLRCSPRSGDLSVYWYQQSLDQGLQFLIQYYNGEERAKGNILERFSAQQFPDLHSELNLSSLELGDSALYFCASSDGAGDEKLFFGSGTQLSVL.

The J gene is TRBJ1-5, the V gene TRBV15, with D unresolved. Germline V gives CDR1 LNHNV, CDR2 YYDKDF (reference sequence). V gave up 2 bases and J gave up 7 bases, with 9 bases separating them. CDR3 length equals 13 residues. CDR3 residues: CATSRPGGQPQHF. The CDR3 nucleotides are TGTGCCACCAGCAGACCGGGAGGCCAGCCCCAGCATTTT.

The chain carries TRBV4-1 and TRBJ1-1, with D possibly being TRBD1 (6 bases). The V end lost 2 bases, the J end lost 4 bases, and 11 bases lay between the germline ends. Germline-derived CDR1 and CDR2 are MGHRA and YSYEKL. CDR3 length: 14 residues. CDR3 DNA: TGCGCCAGCAGCCAACAGGGGCGCAGCACTGAAGCTTTCTTT. It specifies CASSQQGRSTEAFF.

CDR3 coding DNA: TGTGCCAGCTCCTCGGAGGAGACCCAGTACTTC. Translation: CASSSEETQYF. The chain has TRBV18 and TRBJ2-5; D not certain. Germline V gene data show CDR1 as KGHSH and CDR2 as LQKENI. The CDR3 sequence is 11 residues long. With 6 bases removed from V and 5 bases from J, the gap between germline ends came to 7 bases.

This rearrangement joins TRBV7-2 to TRBJ2-7; 12 bases map to TRBD2. The ends lost 2 bases at V and 6 bases at J; junction bases unmatched: 5. CDR3 length: 15 amino acids. The germline V gene encodes CDR1 SGHTA and CDR2 FQGNSA. The CDR3 loop is CASSLMASGRGEQYF. CDR3 in DNA: TGTGCCAGCAGCTTAATGGCTAGCGGGAGGGGCGAGCAGTACTTC. The whole variable domain, filled in from reference TRBV7-2 and TRBJ2-7, reads GAGVSQSPSNKVTEKGKDVELRCDPISGHTALYWYRQSLGQGLEFLIYFQGNSAPDKSGLPSDRFSAERTGGSVSTLTIQRTQQEDSAVYLCASSLMASGRGEQYFGPGTRLTVT.

This rearrangement joins TRBV23-1 to TRBJ2-7, with TRBD2 matching over 9 bases. TRBV23-1 is an ORF, and what it does is uncertain. The CDR3 contains 14 residues. The J segment lost 3 bases and the V segment lost 5 bases, leaving 5 bases of the junction unmatched. CDR3 in DNA: TGCGCCAGCAGTTCCGGGACTAGCAACTACGAGCAGTACTTC. Protein: CASSSGTSNYEQYF.

The V call is TRBV6-1, the J call TRBJ1-5, with D uncertain. V was trimmed by 5 bases and J by 5 bases, leaving 10 bases between them. Per germline, CDR1 MNHNS and CDR2 SASEGT. The length of the CDR3 is 13 residues. The DNA for the CDR3 is TGTGCCAGCAGTCCCTCGGGTTATCAGCCCCAGCATTTT. This encodes CASSPSGYQPQHF.

The chain recombines TRBV7-2 with TRBJ2-4; 14 positions match TRBD2. The ends lost 5 bases at V and 3 bases at J; junction bases unmatched: 6. The CDR3 runs 17 residues. Germline lookup yields CDR1 SGHTA and CDR2 FQGNSA. The CDR3 coding sequence is TGTGCCAGCAGCAGGACTAGCGGGAGGCTCGGCAAAAACATTCAGTACTTC. Translating gives CASSRTSGRLGKNIQYF.

The V gene is TRBV10-1, the J gene TRBJ2-2, with D perhaps matching TRBD2 (6 bases). The V end was cut by 2 bases, the J end by 0 bases, with 13 bases between. The CDR3 is made up of 17 amino acids. From germline, CDR1 is WNHNN and CDR2 SYGVQD (reference sequence). CDR3 sequence (DNA): TGCGCCAGCAGTGAGGGAGTCGGGAGCTCGAACACCGGGGAGCTGTTTTTT. Protein sequence: CASSEGVGSSNTGELFF.

The chain links TRBV4-3 to TRBJ2-7; 7 nucleotides line up with TRBD1. Trimming cost V 4 bases and J 0 bases; bases outside gene matches: 15. Germline-derived CDR1 and CDR2 are LGHNA and YSLEER. The CDR3 length is 18 residues. The CDR3 DNA reads as TGCGCCAGCAGCCTATTCGTTCCGACAGGGCCCAGCTCCTACGAGCAGTACTTC. As protein: CASSLFVPTGPSSYEQYF.

As to this clone: Other DNA sequences in this sample translate to the same CDR3. The chain carries TRBV5-1 and TRBJ2-7, with D tentatively TRBD2 (5 bases). The V and J ends lost 0 bases and 2 bases respectively, with 6 bases between them. CDR3 length: 13 residues. In germline, CDR1 is SGHRS, CDR2 YFSETQ. CDR3 sequence: CASSLAGTYEQYF. The CDR3 coding sequence is TGCGCCAGCAGCTTGGCCGGGACCTACGAGCAGTACTTC.

The V call is TRBV5-6, the J call TRBJ2-5, with D tentatively TRBD2 (6 bases). Germline loops: CDR1 SGHDT, CDR2 YYEEEE. This CDR3 contains 17 residues. V dropped 1 base and J dropped 2 bases, with 18 bases sitting between them. The CDR3 protein is CASSLKYPGVGQETQYF. The DNA for the CDR3 is TGTGCCAGCAGCTTGAAGTACCCGGGAGTCGGGCAAGAGACCCAGTACTTC. Filled out from reference TRBV5-6 and TRBJ2-5, the complete variable domain reads DAGVTQSPTHLIKTRGQQVTLRCSPKSGHDTVSWYQQALGQGPQFIFQYYEEEERQRGNFPDRFSGHQFPNYSSELNVNALLLGDSALYLCASSLKYPGVGQETQYFGPGTRLLVL.

The chain recombines TRBV5-4 with TRBJ1-1; TRBD1 aligns across 7 bases. With V trimmed by 4 bases and J by 4 bases, 7 bases remained unmatched. The V gene's germline CDR1 is SGHNT and CDR2 YYREEE (reference sequence). The CDR3 sequence is 14 residues long. DNA for the CDR3: TGTGCCAGCAGCCCCTGGCAGGGGGGCACTGAAGCTTTCTTT. Translating gives CASSPWQGGTEAFF.

The chain joins TRBV19 to TRBJ1-3; D gene unclear. Trimming removed 4 bases at V and 8 bases at J, with 12 bases between. CDR1 is LNHDA, CDR2 SQIVND, per germline (reference sequence). The CDR3 loop spans 13 amino acids. Here the CDR3 DNA reads TGTGCCAGTAGTACCCCTCAACGGTACACCATATATTTT. Amino acid sequence: CASSTPQRYTIYF.

V and J are TRBV19 and TRBJ1-1, with TRBD1 matching over 10 bases. This CDR3 has 14 residues. Germline lookup yields CDR1 LNHDA and CDR2 SQIVND (reference sequence). The trim removed 5 bases at V and 8 bases at J, leaving 8 bases unmatched. The CDR3 DNA reads TGTGCCAGTAGTTCGGACAGGGGGGTTGGGGAAGCTTTCTTT. It codes for CASSSDRGVGEAFF.

The chain carries TRBV5-1 and TRBJ2-3, with 8 bases that match TRBD2. The CDR3 sequence is 16 residues long. V shed 5 bases and J 3 bases; nucleotides not matched to a gene: 11. Germline lookup yields CDR1 SGHRS and CDR2 YFSETQ. This CDR3 reads CASRLRNGRGTDTQYF. The CDR3 coding sequence is TGCGCCAGCAGATTACGAAACGGGAGGGGAACAGATACGCAGTATTTT.

The chain employs TRBV7-2 and TRBJ2-5; 9 positions match TRBD1. CDR3 size: 15 residues. Unmatched junction bases numbered 8, after V lost 5 bases and J lost 4 bases. Per the germline V gene, CDR1 is SGHTA and CDR2 is FQGNSA. The CDR3 DNA reads TGTGCCAGCAGCAAAACAGGGGGCGCGTTAGAGACCCAGTACTTC. Translating it yields CASSKTGGALETQYF.

This clone was observed a few times. V gene TRBV6-4 combines with J gene TRBJ2-1, with a possible D match to TRBD2 (6 bases). V was cut by 4 bases and J by 14 bases, with 18 bases left in between. Germline values: CDR1 MRHNA, CDR2 SNTAGT. The CDR3 is 13 amino acids. Here the CDR3 DNA reads TGTGCCAGCAGTGGCACTAGCACGGAAGCAAAGTTCTTC. It specifies CASSGTSTEAKFF.

V gene TRBV9 combines with J gene TRBJ2-5; D call uncertain. The germline V gene has CDR1 SGDLS and CDR2 YYNGEE. V lost 2 bases and J lost 0, with 8 bases in between. The CDR3 runs to 14 residues. CDR3 sequence: CASSVYSNQETQYF. DNA of the CDR3: TGTGCCAGCAGCGTGTATAGTAACCAAGAGACCCAGTACTTC.

The chain links TRBV27 to TRBJ1-1, with 9 bases that match TRBD1. The trim removed 7 bases at V and 4 bases at J, leaving 19 bases unmatched. From germline, CDR1 is MNHEY and CDR2 SMNVEV (reference sequence). The CDR3 consists of 18 residues. In DNA form, the CDR3 reads TGTGCCAGCAAAAAAGGGACAGGGAAGGGAGAAGCGTCCACTGAAGCTTTCTTT. Its protein product is CASKKGTGKGEASTEAFF.

This clone has just one count. The V and J genes are TRBV28 and TRBJ2-7, with D maybe TRBD1 (6 bases). This CDR3 has 15 amino acids. V was pared by 3 bases and J by 3 bases, with 15 bases between. Per germline, CDR1 MDHEN and CDR2 SYDVKM. The CDR3 DNA follows: TGTGCCAGCAGTTTGTGGGGGCGGAACCGCTACGAGCAGTACTTC. This encodes CASSLWGRNRYEQYF.

The chain is built from TRBV19 and TRBJ1-4, with D perhaps TRBD1 (6 bases). V was trimmed by 2 bases and J by 4 bases, leaving 11 bases between them. CDR3 length: 15 amino acids. The germline V gene encodes CDR1 LNHDA and CDR2 SQIVND (reference sequence). CDR3 DNA: TGTGCCAGTAGTATAAGCGGACAGCTTAATGAAAAACTGTTTTTT. This encodes CASSISGQLNEKLFF.